This T cell receptor beta chain comes out of a study of CD8+ T cells in alopecia areata listed by TCRdb under 2018. Study-wide context: The treated patients, all with moderate-to-severe alopecia areata, were enrolled in an open-label pilot trial of oral tofacitinib given at 5 to 10 mg twice daily. In humans, TCRbeta sequencing was performed on scalp tissue and on sorted CD4+ and CD8+ peripheral blood T cells from healthy controls and from patients with patchy or totalis/universalis alopecia areata. immunoSEQ multiplex PCR using 35 Vbeta forward primers and 13 Jbeta reverse primers was used to amplify TCRbeta CDR3 regions. Clonality in the scalp was compared among normal scalp (n=4), patchy alopecia areata scalp (n=8), and alopecia totalis/universalis scalp (n=8). For the treated patients, the SALT score, which quantifies what percentage of scalp surface area is affected, served as the measure of disease severity. RNA came from the PAXgene miRNA kit for fixed scalp, the miRNeasy kit for PBMCs, and the RNeasy kit for mouse skin. Biopsies were taken from tofacitinib-treated patients at baseline and at 4 and 24 weeks of treatment, and a later scalp biopsy was taken in several of the tofacitinib-treated patients. In both human patients and the C3H/HeJ mouse model, the study applied high-throughput TCRbeta sequencing to look at T cell clonal expansion in alopecia areata. Patients stayed on tofacitinib for 6 to 18 months and then had 6 months of follow-up off drug so that delayed response and recurrence could be assessed. Beyond this particular receptor, the publication reports: During tofacitinib treatment, many expanded lesional clones stuck around in both scalp and blood, and this persistence may partly explain why relapse happens after treatment is stopped. Scalp clonality and the number of expanded CD8+ clones among the top 100 scalp clones were significantly decreased by tofacitinib. Because the treated cohort was small and included a single nonresponder, larger studies are needed to assess links between baseline CD8+ expansion and response. Unlike mouse skin, where gammadelta T cells dominate, normal human skin contains resident alphabeta T cells that get sequenced too, which complicates analysis of the scalp TCR repertoire. TCR sequences shared between patients were less clear than in mice, possibly partly because of HLA diversity in the patient population. Higher clonality and more expanded CD8+ clones were observed in lesional scalp than in normal scalp, particularly in alopecia totalis/universalis, a finding suggestive of antigenic drive.

Read against the paper, the sample's time point label means: 4 weeks on oral tofacitinib. The treatment or condition label for this specimen denotes: oral pan-JAK inhibitor, 5-10 mg twice daily. From alopecia areata patients, peripheral blood was collected along with lesional scalp punch biopsies. PBMCs were isolated by density centrifugation and stained for CD3, CD4 and CD8, after which CD4+ and CD8+ T cells were sorted on a FACSAria. CDR1 and CDR2, per the germline V gene, are SGHTA and FQGTGA. Clipping removes 3 bases from V and 5 bases from J, with 7 as the unmatched junction base count. The CDR3 measures 15 amino acids from cysteine to phenylalanine. CDR3 DNA is the only sequence kept; it has 45 bases, read in frame from the first base. As for this clone: Its antigen is unknown. No much larger clonotype is one base removed from it; base qualities were not supplied.

Library construction relied on the immunoSEQ multiplex PCR assay. RNA was extracted from all samples and reverse transcribed into cDNA, which served as template for TCR sequencing. SuperScript III was used for first-strand cDNA synthesis, primed with a 2:1 mix of oligo-dT and random hexamers. A synthetic immune receptor repertoire was used to gauge amplification bias, and whatever bias remained was removed computationally. In the source study's methods: Raw reads were preprocessed to remove errors, and CDR3 was defined by IMGT conventions from the conserved cysteine to phenylalanine. Clonality was computed by normalizing Shannon entropy by log2 of the number of productive unique TCRs and subtracting the result from 1. Whether scalp clones were CD4 or CD8 was inferred by matching scalp TCRbeta sequences against CD4 and CD8 repertoires sorted from blood. Held by TCRdb, this immuneACCESS table contains in-frame sequences only and omits some clones. Under half of the omission traces to an unresolved V gene where checked; the cause of the rest is unknown. The V and J calls and clone size were taken over from that table, and D and trimming were inferred from the DNA. This sample has 90,000 to 150,000 clones in its table, and 53% of those were observed once. The ten largest clones take up just over 0.45% of the sample.

The sample was CD4+ T cells sorted from blood, taken at week 4, from a patient treated with tofacitinib. This sequence uses TRBV7-3 and TRBJ2-7; TRBD1 lines up with 10 middle nucleotides. This TCR derives from a human donor with alopecia areata. CDR3 loop: CASSLWDRGRDEQYF. The DNA sequence reads TGTGCCAGCAGCTTGTGGGACAGGGGCAGAGACGAGCAGTACTTC.